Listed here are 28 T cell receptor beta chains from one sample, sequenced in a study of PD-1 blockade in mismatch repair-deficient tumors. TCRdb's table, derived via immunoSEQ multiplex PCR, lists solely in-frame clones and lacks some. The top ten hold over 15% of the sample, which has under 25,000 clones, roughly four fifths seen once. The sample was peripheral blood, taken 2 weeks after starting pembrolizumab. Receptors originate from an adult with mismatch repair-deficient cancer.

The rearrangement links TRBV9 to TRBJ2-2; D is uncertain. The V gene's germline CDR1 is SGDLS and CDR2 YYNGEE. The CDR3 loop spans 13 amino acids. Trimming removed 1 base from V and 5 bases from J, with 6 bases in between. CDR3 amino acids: CASSVTITGELFF. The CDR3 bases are TGTGCCAGCAGCGTAACAATAACCGGGGAGCTGTTTTTT.

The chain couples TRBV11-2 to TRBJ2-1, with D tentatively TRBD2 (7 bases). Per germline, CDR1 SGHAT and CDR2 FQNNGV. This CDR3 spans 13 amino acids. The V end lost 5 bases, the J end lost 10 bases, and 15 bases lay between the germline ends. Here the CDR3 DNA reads TGTGCCAGCAGCCCCCGGGGGGCGGGAGAGCAGTTCTTC. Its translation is CASSPRGAGEQFF.

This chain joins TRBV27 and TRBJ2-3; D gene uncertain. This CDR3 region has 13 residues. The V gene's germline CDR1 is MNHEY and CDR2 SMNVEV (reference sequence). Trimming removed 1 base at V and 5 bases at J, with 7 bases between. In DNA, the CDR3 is TGTGCCAGCAGTTTATTGCCGGGAGATACGCAGTATTTT. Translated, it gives CASSLLPGDTQYF.

The CDR3 DNA is TGTGCCAGCAGTTCGAGACAGAACACTGAAGCTTTCTTT. It yields the protein CASSSRQNTEAFF. This chain connects TRBV6-5 to TRBJ1-1, with D unclear. Deletions cut 4 bases from V and 1 base from J, with 7 bases between. The CDR3 spans 13 residues. The germline gives CDR1 MNHEY, CDR2 SVGAGI.

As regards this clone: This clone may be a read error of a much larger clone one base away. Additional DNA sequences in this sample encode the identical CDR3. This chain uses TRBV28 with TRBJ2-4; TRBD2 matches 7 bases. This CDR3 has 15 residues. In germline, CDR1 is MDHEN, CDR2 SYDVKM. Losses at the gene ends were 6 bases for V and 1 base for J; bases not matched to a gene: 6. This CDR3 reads CASSPWEGAKNIQYF. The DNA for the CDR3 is TGTGCCAGCAGCCCCTGGGAGGGGGCCAAAAACATTCAGTACTTC.

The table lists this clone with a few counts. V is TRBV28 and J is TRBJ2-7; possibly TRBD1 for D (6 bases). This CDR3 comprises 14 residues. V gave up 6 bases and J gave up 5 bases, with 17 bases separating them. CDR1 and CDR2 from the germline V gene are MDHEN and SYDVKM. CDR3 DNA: TGTGCCAGCAGGGGGGCAGAGGAATTGGACGAGCAGTACTTC. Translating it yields CASRGAEELDEQYF. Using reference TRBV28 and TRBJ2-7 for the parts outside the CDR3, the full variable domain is DVKVTQSSRYLVKRTGEKVFLECVQDMDHENMFWYRQDPGLGLRLIYFSYDVKMKEKGDIPEGYSVSREKKERFSLILESASTNQTSMYLCASRGAEELDEQYFGPGTRLTVT.

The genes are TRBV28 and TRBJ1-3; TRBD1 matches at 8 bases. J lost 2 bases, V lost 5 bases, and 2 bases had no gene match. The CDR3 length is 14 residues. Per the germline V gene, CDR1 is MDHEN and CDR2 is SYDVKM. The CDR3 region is CASSKDRAGNTIYF. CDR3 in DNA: TGTGCCAGCAGTAAGGACAGGGCTGGAAACACCATATATTTT.

Here the CDR3 reads CASSQGLTYEQYF. The CDR3 region has the DNA TGTGCCAGCAGCCAGGGACTTACCTACGAGCAGTACTTC. The chain uses TRBV6-6 and TRBJ2-7, with a weak D call TRBD2 (6 bases). The CDR3 consists of 13 residues. V shed 6 bases and J shed 2 bases, with 11 bases lying between them. Germline values: CDR1 MNHNY, CDR2 SVGAGI (reference sequence).

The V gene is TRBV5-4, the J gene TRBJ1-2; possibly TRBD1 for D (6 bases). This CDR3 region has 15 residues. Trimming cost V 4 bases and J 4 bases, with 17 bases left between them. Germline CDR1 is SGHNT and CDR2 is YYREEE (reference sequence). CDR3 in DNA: TGTGCCAGCAGCCAAAAAGAGACAGGTGGCTATGGCTACACCTTC. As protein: CASSQKETGGYGYTF.

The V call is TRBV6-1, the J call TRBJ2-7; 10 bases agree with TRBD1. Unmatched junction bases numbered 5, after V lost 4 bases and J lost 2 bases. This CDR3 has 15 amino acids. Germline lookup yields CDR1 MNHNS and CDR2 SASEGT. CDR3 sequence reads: CASSVGQGTTYEQYF. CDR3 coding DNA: TGTGCCAGCAGTGTGGGACAGGGGACAACCTACGAGCAGTACTTC.

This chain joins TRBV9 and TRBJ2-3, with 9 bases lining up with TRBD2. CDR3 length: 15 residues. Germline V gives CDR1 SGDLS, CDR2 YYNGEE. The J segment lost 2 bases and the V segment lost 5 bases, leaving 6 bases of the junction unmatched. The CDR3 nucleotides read TGTGCCAGCAGTCGCCCTAGCGGGATCACAGATACGCAGTATTTT. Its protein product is CASSRPSGITDTQYF.

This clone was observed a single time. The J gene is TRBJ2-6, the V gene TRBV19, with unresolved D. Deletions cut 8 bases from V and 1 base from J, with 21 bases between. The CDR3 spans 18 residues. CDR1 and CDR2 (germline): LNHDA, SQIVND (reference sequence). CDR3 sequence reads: CASLGPHGPKSGANVLTF. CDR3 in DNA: TGTGCCAGTTTGGGTCCGCACGGGCCCAAATCTGGGGCCAACGTCCTGACTTTC.

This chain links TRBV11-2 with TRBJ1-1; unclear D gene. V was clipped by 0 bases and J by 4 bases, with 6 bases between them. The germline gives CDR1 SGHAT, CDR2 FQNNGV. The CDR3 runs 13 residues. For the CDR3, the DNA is TGTGCCAGCAGCTTAGATCCGGGCACTGAAGCTTTCTTT. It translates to CASSLDPGTEAFF. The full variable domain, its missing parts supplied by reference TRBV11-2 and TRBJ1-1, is EAGVAQSPRYKIIEKRQSVAFWCNPISGHATLYWYQQILGQGPKLLIQFQNNGVVDDSQLPKDRFSAERLKGVDSTLKIQPAKLEDSAVYLCASSLDPGTEAFFGQGTRLTVV.

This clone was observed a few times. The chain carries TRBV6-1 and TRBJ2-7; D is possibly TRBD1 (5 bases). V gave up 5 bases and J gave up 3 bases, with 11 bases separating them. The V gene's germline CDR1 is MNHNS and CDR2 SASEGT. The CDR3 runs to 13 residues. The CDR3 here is CASSSGQLYEQYF. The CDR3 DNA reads TGTGCCAGCAGTAGTGGACAACTCTACGAGCAGTACTTC.

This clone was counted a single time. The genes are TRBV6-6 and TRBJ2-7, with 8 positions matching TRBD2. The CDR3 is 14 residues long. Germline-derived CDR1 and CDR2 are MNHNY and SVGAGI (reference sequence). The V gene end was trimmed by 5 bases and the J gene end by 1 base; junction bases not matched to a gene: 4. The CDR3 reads CASSVAGLSYEQYF. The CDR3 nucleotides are TGTGCCAGCAGTGTAGCGGGACTTTCCTACGAGCAGTACTTC.

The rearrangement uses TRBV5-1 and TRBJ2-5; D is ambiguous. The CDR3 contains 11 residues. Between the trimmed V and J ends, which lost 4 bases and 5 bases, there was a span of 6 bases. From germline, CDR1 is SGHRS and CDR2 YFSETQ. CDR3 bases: TGCGCCAGCAGCGAATGGGAGACCCAGTACTTC. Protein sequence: CASSEWETQYF.

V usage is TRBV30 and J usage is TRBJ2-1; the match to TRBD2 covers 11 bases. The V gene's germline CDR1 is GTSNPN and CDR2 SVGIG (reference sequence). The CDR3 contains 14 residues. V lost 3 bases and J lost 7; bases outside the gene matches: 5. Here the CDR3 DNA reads TGTGCCTGGAGACTAGCGGGAGATGTGAATGAGCAGTTCTTC. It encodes CAWRLAGDVNEQFF.

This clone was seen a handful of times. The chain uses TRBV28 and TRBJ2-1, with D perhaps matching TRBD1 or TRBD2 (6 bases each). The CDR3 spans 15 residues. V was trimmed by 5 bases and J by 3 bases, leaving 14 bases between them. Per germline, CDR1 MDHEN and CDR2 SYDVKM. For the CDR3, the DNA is TGTGCCAGCAGTCCAGGGGCTAGCGACTACAATGAGCAGTTCTTC. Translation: CASSPGASDYNEQFF. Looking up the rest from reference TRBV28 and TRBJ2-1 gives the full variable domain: DVKVTQSSRYLVKRTGEKVFLECVQDMDHENMFWYRQDPGLGLRLIYFSYDVKMKEKGDIPEGYSVSREKKERFSLILESASTNQTSMYLCASSPGASDYNEQFFGPGTRLTVL.

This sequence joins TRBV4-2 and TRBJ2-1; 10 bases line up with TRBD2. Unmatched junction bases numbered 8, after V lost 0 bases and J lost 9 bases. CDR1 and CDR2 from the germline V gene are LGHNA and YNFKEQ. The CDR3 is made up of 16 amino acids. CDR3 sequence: CASSQEASGSGGEQFF. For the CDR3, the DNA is TGTGCCAGCAGCCAAGAGGCTAGCGGGAGTGGGGGTGAGCAGTTCTTC.

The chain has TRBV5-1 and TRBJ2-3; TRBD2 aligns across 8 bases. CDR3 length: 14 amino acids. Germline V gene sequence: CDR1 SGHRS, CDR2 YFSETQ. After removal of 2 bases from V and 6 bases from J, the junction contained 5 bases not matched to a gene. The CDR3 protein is CASSFKLAEDTQYF. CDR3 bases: TGCGCCAGCAGCTTTAAACTAGCGGAGGATACGCAGTATTTT.

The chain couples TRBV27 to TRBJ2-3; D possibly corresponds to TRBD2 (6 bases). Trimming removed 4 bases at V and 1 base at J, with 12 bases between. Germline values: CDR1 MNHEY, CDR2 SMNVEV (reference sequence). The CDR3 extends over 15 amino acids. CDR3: CASSYGGSGTDTQYF. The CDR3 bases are TGTGCCAGCAGTTATGGGGGGAGTGGCACAGATACGCAGTATTTT.

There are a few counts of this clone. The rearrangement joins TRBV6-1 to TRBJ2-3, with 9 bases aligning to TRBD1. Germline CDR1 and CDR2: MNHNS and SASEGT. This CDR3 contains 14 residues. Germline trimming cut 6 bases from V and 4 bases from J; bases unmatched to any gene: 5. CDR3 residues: CASRTGGLADTQYF. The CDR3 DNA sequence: TGTGCCAGCAGGACAGGGGGTTTGGCAGATACGCAGTATTTT.

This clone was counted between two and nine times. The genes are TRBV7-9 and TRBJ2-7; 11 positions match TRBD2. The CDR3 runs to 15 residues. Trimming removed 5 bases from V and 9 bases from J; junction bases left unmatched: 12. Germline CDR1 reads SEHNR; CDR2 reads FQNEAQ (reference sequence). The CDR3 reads CASSRTSGSLVVQYF. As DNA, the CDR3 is TGTGCCAGCAGCCGAACTAGCGGGAGTCTAGTAGTGCAGTACTTC.

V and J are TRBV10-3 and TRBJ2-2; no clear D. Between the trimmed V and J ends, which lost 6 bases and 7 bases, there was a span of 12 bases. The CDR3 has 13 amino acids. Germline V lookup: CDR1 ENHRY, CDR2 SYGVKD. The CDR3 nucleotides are TGTGCCATCAGGGACCCCGAAAGCGGGGAGCTGTTTTTT. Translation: CAIRDPESGELFF.

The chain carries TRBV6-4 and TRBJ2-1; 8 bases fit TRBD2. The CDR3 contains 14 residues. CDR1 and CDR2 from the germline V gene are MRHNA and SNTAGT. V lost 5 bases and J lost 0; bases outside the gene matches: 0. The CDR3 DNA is TGTGCCAGCAGTAGCGGGAGCTCCTACAATGAGCAGTTCTTC. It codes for CASSSGSSYNEQFF.

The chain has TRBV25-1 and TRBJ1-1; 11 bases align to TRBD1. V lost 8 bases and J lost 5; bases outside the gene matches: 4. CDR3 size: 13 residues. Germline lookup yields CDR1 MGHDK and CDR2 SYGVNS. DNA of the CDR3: TGTGCCAGCGAGGGACAGGGGGGAACTGAAGCTTTCTTT. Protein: CASEGQGGTEAFF.

CDR3 DNA sequence: TGTGCCAGTAGTTGGGGACTAGCGGCAAATGAGCAGTTCTTC. Translating gives CASSWGLAANEQFF. The chain recombines TRBV19 with TRBJ2-1, with 11 bases lining up with TRBD2. Trimming cost V 5 bases and J 7 bases; bases outside gene matches: 4. The length of the CDR3 is 14 residues. The germline V gene encodes CDR1 LNHDA and CDR2 SQIVND (reference sequence).

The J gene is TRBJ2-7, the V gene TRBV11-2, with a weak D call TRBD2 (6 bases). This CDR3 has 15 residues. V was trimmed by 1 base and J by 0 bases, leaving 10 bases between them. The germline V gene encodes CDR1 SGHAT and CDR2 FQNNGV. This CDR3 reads CASSLVLASSYEQYF. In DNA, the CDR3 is TGTGCCAGCAGCTTAGTTCTAGCGAGCTCCTACGAGCAGTACTTC.